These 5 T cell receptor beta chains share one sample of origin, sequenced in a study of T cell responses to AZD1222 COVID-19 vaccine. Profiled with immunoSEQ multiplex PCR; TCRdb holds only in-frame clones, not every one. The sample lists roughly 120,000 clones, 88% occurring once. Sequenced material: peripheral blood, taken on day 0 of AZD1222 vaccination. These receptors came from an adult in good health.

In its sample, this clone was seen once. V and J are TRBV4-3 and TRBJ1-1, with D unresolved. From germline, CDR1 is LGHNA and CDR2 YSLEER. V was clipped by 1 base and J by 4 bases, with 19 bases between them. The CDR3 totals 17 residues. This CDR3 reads CASSQGATPLETTEAFF. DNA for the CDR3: TGCGCCAGCAGCCAAGGAGCTACACCCCTGGAGACCACTGAAGCTTTCTTT.

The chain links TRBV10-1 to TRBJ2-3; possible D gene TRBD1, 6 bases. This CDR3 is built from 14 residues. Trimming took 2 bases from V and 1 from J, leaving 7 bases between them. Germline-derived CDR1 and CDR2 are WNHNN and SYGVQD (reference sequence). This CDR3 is CASSEGTRTDTQYF. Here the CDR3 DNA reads TGCGCCAGCAGTGAGGGGACACGCACAGATACGCAGTATTTT.

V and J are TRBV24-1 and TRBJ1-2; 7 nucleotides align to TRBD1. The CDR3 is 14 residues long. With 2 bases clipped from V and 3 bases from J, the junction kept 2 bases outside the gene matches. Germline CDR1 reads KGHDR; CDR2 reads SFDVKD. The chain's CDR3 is CATSDSGTDYGYTF. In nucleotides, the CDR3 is TGTGCCACCAGTGATTCCGGGACAGACTATGGCTACACCTTC.

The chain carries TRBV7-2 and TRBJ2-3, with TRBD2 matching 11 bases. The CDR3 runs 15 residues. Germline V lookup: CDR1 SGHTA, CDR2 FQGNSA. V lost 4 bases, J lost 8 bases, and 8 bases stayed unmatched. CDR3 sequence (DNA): TGTGCCAGCAGCTATAGCGGGGGGGCATCCGCTACGCAGTATTTT. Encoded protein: CASSYSGGASATQYF.

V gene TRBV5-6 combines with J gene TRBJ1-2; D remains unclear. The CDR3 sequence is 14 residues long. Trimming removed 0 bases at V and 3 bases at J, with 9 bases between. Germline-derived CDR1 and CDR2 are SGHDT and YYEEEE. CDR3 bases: TGTGCCAGCAGCTTGGCCACACTTCACTATGGCTACACCTTC. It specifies CASSLATLHYGYTF.